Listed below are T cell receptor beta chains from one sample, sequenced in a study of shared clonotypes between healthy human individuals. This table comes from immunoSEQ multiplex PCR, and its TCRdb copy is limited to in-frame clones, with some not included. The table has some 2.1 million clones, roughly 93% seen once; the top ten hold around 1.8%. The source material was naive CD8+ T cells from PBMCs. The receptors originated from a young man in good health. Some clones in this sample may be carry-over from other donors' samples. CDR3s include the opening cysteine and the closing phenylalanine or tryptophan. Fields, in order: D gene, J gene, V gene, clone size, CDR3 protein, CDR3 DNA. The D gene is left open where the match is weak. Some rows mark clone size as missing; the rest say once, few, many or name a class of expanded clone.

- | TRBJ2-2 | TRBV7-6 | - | CASSLLGRVNTGELFF | TGTGCCAGCAGCTTACTAGGGCGGGTGAACACCGGGGAGCTGTTTTTT
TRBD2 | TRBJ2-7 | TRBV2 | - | CASFLDFTSGYEQYF | TGTGCCAGCTTCTTGGACTTCACTAGCGGCTACGAGCAGTACTTC
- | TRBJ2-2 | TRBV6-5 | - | CASSWRAGELFF | TGTGCCAGCAGTTGGAGAGCCGGGGAGCTGTTTTTT
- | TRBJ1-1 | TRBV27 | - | CASSLSAMLTEAFF | TGTGCCAGCAGTTTAAGTGCAATGCTCACTGAAGCTTTCTTT
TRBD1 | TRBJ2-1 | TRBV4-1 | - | CASSQDGGQRSSYNEQFF | TGCGCCAGCAGCCAAGATGGGGGACAGCGCAGCTCCTACAATGAGCAGTTCTTC
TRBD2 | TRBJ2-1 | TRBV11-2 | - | CASSLVGLAFHEQFF | TGTGCCAGCAGCTTAGTGGGACTAGCGTTCCATGAGCAGTTCTTC
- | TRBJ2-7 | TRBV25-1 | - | CASRGTVSYEQYF | TGTGCCAGCCGAGGGACGGTCTCCTACGAGCAGTACTTC
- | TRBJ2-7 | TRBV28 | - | CASSPPVKEQYF | TGTGCCAGCAGTCCCCCCGTTAAGGAGCAGTACTTC
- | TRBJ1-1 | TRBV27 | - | CASSLGRVTEAFF | TGTGCCAGCAGTTTAGGACGGGTCACTGAAGCTTTCTTT
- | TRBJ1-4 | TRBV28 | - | CASSKATHSAGREGEKLFF | TGTGCCAGCAGCAAAGCAACCCACTCCGCAGGCAGGGAAGGTGAAAAACTGTTTTTT
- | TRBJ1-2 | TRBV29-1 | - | CSVEAGVAGYTF | TGCAGCGTTGAAGCCGGGGTGGCTGGCTACACCTTC
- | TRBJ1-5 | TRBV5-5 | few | CASSLRDAPPQPQHF | TGTGCCAGCAGCTTGCGGGATGCGCCACCTCAGCCCCAGCATTTT
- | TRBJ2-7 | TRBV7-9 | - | CASARPGSYEQYF | TGTGCCTCGGCGCGCCCCGGCTCCTACGAGCAGTACTTC
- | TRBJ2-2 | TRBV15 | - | CATSKGPNTGELFF | TGTGCCACCAGCAAGGGCCCCAACACCGGGGAGCTGTTTTTT
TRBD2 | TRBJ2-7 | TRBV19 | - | CASSPAGGAFYEQYF | TGTGCCAGTAGCCCGGCCGGGGGGGCATTTTACGAGCAGTACTTC
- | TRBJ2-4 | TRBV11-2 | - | CASSFGGNIQYF | TGTGCCAGCAGCTTTGGCGGAAACATTCAGTACTTC
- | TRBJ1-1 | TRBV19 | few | CASRIGLTEAFF | TGTGCCAGTAGGATAGGGTTGACTGAAGCTTTCTTT
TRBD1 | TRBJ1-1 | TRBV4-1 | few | CASSQLQGASTEAFF | TGCGCCAGCAGCCAACTACAGGGGGCTAGCACTGAAGCTTTCTTT
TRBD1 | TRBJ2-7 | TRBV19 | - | CASSNRDSPYEQYF | TGTGCCAGTAGTAACAGGGACAGCCCATACGAGCAGTACTTC
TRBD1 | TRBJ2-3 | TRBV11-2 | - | CASSLNPGTGLDTQYF | TGTGCCAGCAGTTTGAATCCCGGGACAGGGTTGGATACGCAGTATTTT
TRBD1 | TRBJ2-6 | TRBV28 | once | CAAEGQGFSGANVLTF | TGTGCGGCGGAGGGACAGGGGTTCTCTGGGGCCAACGTCCTGACTTTC
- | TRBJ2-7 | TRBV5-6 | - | CASSFRKHYEQYF | TGTGCCAGCAGCTTTCGGAAACACTACGAGCAGTACTTC
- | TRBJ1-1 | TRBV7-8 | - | CASSSRGEDTEAFF | TGTGCCAGCAGCTCCCGGGGAGAGGACACTGAAGCTTTCTTT
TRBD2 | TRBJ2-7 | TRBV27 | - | CASSRPAGGPSEQYF | TGTGCCAGCAGTAGACCAGCGGGAGGGCCATCCGAGCAGTACTTC
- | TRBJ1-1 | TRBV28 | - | CASSSLSALLAAFF | TGTGCCAGCAGTTCCCTATCGGCCTTACTGGCAGCTTTCTTT
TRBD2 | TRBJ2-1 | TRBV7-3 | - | CASSLGVGTRSEQFF | TGTGCCAGCAGCTTAGGGGTGGGGACTAGGAGTGAGCAGTTCTTC
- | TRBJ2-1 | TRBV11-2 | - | CASSTRDSLYNEQFF | TGTGCCAGCAGCACCCGGGACTCCCTCTACAATGAGCAGTTCTTC
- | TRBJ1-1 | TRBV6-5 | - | CASSYSRGGLTEAFF | TGTGCCAGCAGTTACTCGAGAGGGGGGCTCACTGAAGCTTTCTTT
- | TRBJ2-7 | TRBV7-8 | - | CASSLGGLTYEQYF | TGTGCCAGCAGCTTAGGGGGCCTTACCTACGAGCAGTACTTC
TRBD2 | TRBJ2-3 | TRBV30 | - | CAWSVLAGFTDTQYF | TGTGCCTGGAGTGTACTAGCGGGATTCACAGATACGCAGTATTTT
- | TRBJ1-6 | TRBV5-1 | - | CASSFTSGMGSPLHF | TGCGCCAGCAGCTTCACGAGCGGCATGGGCTCACCCCTCCACTTT
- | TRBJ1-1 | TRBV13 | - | CASSLAGRTEAFF | TGTGCCAGCAGCTTAGCGGGGAGGACTGAAGCTTTCTTT
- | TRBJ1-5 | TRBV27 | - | CASSLGGTYQPQHF | TGTGCCAGCAGTTTAGGGGGGACATATCAGCCCCAGCATTTT
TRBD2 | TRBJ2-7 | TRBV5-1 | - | CASRGLALDEQYF | TGCGCCAGCCGGGGACTAGCGTTAGACGAGCAGTACTTC
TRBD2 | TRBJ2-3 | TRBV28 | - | CASSSVGGLAGSFGTDTQYF | TGTGCCAGCAGTTCCGTGGGGGGACTAGCGGGAAGTTTTGGCACAGATACGCAGTATTTT
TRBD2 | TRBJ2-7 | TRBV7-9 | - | CASSLFSGRAYEQYF | TGTGCCAGCAGCTTATTCTCTGGGAGGGCCTACGAGCAGTACTTC
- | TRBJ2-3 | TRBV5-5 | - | CASSSRGSADTQYF | TGTGCCAGCAGCTCCCGCGGTTCGGCAGATACGCAGTATTTT
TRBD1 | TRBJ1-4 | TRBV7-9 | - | CASSPPTGTAISTNEKLFF | TGTGCCAGCAGCCCGCCGACCGGGACAGCGATCTCAACTAATGAAAAACTGTTTTTT
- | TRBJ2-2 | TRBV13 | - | CASSLFPNTGELFF | TGTGCCAGCAGCTTGTTCCCGAACACCGGGGAGCTGTTTTTT
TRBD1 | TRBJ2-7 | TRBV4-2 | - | CASSPGQGSSYEQYF | TGTGCCAGCAGCCCAGGACAGGGTAGCTCCTACGAGCAGTACTTC
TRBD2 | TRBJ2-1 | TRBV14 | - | CASSQVPSGRASYNEQFF | TGTGCCAGCAGCCAAGTCCCTAGCGGGAGGGCGTCCTACAATGAGCAGTTCTTC
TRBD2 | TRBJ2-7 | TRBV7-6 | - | CASSPAGGEGYEQYF | TGTGCCAGCAGCCCAGCGGGAGGTGAAGGCTACGAGCAGTACTTC
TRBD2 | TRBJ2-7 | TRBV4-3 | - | CASSQDIAPSGSYEQYF | TGCGCCAGCAGCCAAGATATCGCTCCTAGCGGATCCTACGAGCAGTACTTC
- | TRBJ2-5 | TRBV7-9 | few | CASSSRNREETQYF | TGTGCCAGCAGCTCCCGGAATAGGGAGGAGACCCAGTACTTC
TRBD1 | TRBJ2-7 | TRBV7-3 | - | CASSSWTGDSYEQYF | TGTGCCAGCAGCTCTTGGACAGGGGACTCCTACGAGCAGTACTTC
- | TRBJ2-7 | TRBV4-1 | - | CASSQLHRTEQYF | TGCGCCAGCAGCCAACTCCACCGGACCGAGCAGTACTTC